This is a list of T cell receptor beta chains from one sample in a study of T cell repertoires in cytomegalovirus infection. TCRdb used MiXCR to reprocess the reads, holding one entry per CDR3 protein. The sample comprises approximately 500,000 distinct CDR3 sequences, about 33% of which are singletons, and about 17% rests with the top ten. Their antigen targets remain unknown. The input for sequencing was cultured PBMCs, taken from culture after CMV antigen stimulation. The source is a human donor in good health (CMV status not recorded). Some clones in this sample may be carry-over from other donors' samples. The CDR3 runs from the conserved cysteine through the conserved F or W. D genes are given only for firm matches. Clone size appears in some rows only: once, few, many, or a class for an expanded clone.

size	length	D	V	J	CDR3	DNA
few	14	.	TRBV15	TRBJ2-3	CATSRDRATDTQYF	TGTGCCACCAGCAGAGACAGGGCCACAGATACGCAGTATTTT
.	15	.	TRBV5-8	TRBJ2-1	CASSTDQSSYNEQFF	TGTGCCAGCAGCACGGACCAAAGCTCCTACAATGAGCAGTTCTTC
few	17	TRBD1	TRBV7-2	TRBJ2-1	CASSWRPGQGRYNEQFF	TGTGCCAGCAGCTGGCGACCGGGACAGGGAAGATACAATGAGCAGTTCTTC
few	12	.	TRBV7-2	TRBJ2-3	CASRPKADTQYF	TGTGCCAGCAGACCCAAGGCAGATACGCAGTATTTT
few	14	.	TRBV29-1	TRBJ1-1	CSVESPPSNTEAFF	TGCAGCGTTGAATCTCCTCCCTCGAACACTGAAGCTTTCTTT
.	13	.	TRBV19	TRBJ2-7	CASSIGDGYEQYF	TGTGCCAGTAGTATCGGGGACGGCTACGAGCAGTACTTC
many	10	.	TRBV7-8	TRBJ2-1	CASSRSFQFF	TGTGCCAGCAGCCGAAGTTTTCAGTTCTTC
.	15	.	TRBV4-1	TRBJ1-1	CASSQERIKNTEAFF	TGCGCCAGCAGCCAAGAGAGGATCAAGAACACTGAAGCTTTCTTT
.	13	.	TRBV11-2	TRBJ2-1	CASSPLTSNEQFF	TGTGCCAGCAGCCCCCTGACTAGTAATGAGCAGTTCTTC
.	16	TRBD2	TRBV10-3	TRBJ2-5	CAISEPQGLAEETQYF	TGTGCCATCAGTGAGCCACAAGGACTAGCGGAAGAGACCCAGTACTTC
many	19	TRBD2	TRBV24-1	TRBJ2-1	CATSEPTSGWGGAYNEQFF	TGTGCCACCAGTGAACCGACTAGCGGGTGGGGAGGCGCCTACAATGAGCAGTTCTTC
.	18	.	TRBV7-9	TRBJ1-5	CASRYRYRTLYSNQPQHF	TGTGCCAGCAGATACCGTTACCGCACCCTTTATAGCAATCAGCCCCAGCATTTT
.	13	.	TRBV20-1	TRBJ2-7	CSALSDRSYEQYF	TGCAGTGCCCTATCAGACAGATCCTACGAGCAGTACTTC